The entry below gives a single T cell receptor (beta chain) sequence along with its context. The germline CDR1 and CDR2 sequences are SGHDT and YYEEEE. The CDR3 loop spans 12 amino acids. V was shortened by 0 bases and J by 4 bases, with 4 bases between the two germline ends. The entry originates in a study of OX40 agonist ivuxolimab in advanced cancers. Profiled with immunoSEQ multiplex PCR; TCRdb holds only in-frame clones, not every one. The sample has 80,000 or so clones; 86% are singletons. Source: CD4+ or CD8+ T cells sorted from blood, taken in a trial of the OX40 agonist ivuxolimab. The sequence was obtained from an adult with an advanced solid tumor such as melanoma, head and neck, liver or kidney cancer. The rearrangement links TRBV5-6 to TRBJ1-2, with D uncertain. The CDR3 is CASSLESYGYTF. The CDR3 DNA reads TGTGCCAGCAGCTTGGAGAGCTATGGCTACACCTTC.